A single T cell receptor beta chain is shown here with its context. The target antigen is unknown. PCR used 60 Vbeta primers and 13 Jbeta primers. Some clones are missing from TCRdb's copy, which holds only in-frame ones; the method was immunoSEQ multiplex PCR. The sample carries around 200,000 clones, roughly 88% recorded once. These data come from a study of cytomegalovirus exposure and HLA in healthy donors. Study outcomes and limitations: Several V segments, TRBV6-2 and TRBV6-3 among them, could not be told apart and were dropped. Associated with cytomegalovirus, according to the listing, were 150 to 200 TCR beta chains. The productive fraction for most TCR beta V segments was about 90% or about 30% in an earlier analysis.

This CDR3 contains 12 residues. Specimen: PBMCs. The clonotype was recovered from a girl aged 2 to 9 in good health and CMV-seropositive. This chain links TRBV21-1 with TRBJ1-2. TRBV21-1 is marked as a pseudogene. CDR3 DNA sequence: TGTGCCAGCAGAGAGTTGAACTATGGCTACACCTTC. It encodes CASRELNYGYTF.